This record looks at one TCR beta chain sequence and its context. Its antigen remains unknown. TCRdb re-called the RT-PCR reads through MiXCR, storing one row per CDR3 protein. This table has about 300,000 distinct CDR3 sequences, around 20% appearing once. The CDR3 is 12 residues long. Germline-derived CDR1 and CDR2 are MNHEY and SMNVEV (reference sequence). The V gene lost 2 bases and the J gene lost 7 bases, with 9 bases spanning the gap. The entry originates in a study of response to subunit inactivated influenza vaccine. Study observations and caveats: After each seasonal influenza vaccination, few new T cells are recruited, the authors suggested.

The genes are TRBV27 and TRBJ2-7, with D hard to call. The receptor comes from a man between 50 and 70 years old who received an inactivated influenza vaccine. This material consisted of PBMCs from blood, taken about 20 months after vaccination. The CDR3 region is CASSLRMGEQYF. As DNA, the CDR3 is TGTGCCAGCAGTTTACGAATGGGGGAGCAGTACTTC.